Shown below are 28 T cell receptor beta chains from a single sample sequenced in a study of tissue T cells after allogeneic stem cell transplantation. Produced via immunoSEQ multiplex PCR; TCRdb's table is partial and in-frame only. The sample lists about 3,100 clones; 45% to 55% were seen once. Time point in this sample: mouse harvest day 14 after allogeneic transplant. Tail vein injection delivered 10^7 T-cell-depleted bone marrow cells and 10^6 splenic CD5+ T cells. The sample taken for sequencing was lymph node tissue. These receptors all stem from a female BALB/c mouse given C57BL/6 T cells with graft-versus-host disease after an allogeneic hematopoietic cell transplant.

Comment on this clone: Gene names refer to mouse genes. Read sequence stops 1 residue before the CDR3 end, and the germline J gene provides the missing end. The V and J genes are TRBV26 and TRBJ2-3, with 8 bases aligning to TRBD2. CDR3 length: 16 residues. Germline V gene data show CDR1 as KGHPV and CDR2 as FQNQEV (reference sequence). Germline trimming cut 3 bases from V and 1 base from J; bases unmatched to any gene: 6. The CDR3 region is CASSLTLGGGAETLYF. Incomplete CDR3 DNA: TGTGCCAGCAGTCTTACCCTGGGGGGAGGTGCAGAAACGCTGTAT.

On this clone itself: Mouse names are used for the genes. The CDR3 is cut off 1 residue early in the read; its end comes from the germline J gene. The V call is TRBV20, the J call TRBJ2-4; 9 bases match TRBD2. Losses at the gene ends were 3 bases for V and 1 base for J; bases not matched to a gene: 2. The CDR3 totals 14 residues. CDR1 GFQATS and CDR2 STVNSAI come from the germline V gene. Partial CDR3 DNA: TGTGGTGCTAGCTACTGGGGGGGTCAAAACACCTTGTAC. Protein product: CGASYWGGQNTLY. In full, the CDR3 is CGASYWGGQNTLYF. Together with reference TRBV20 and TRBJ2-4, the CDR3 gives the full variable domain: GALVYQYPRRTICKSGTSMRMECQAVGFQATSVAWYRQSPQKTFELIALSTVNSAIKYEQNFTQEKFPISHPNLSFSSMTVLNAYLEDRGLYLCGASYWGGQNTLYFGAGTRLSVL.

As concerns this clone: Germline and genes here are mouse. Coverage ceases 1 residue before the CDR3 finishes, and the germline J gene fills in the end. The chain has TRBV26 and TRBJ2-1; TRBD2 aligns across 10 bases. This CDR3 contains 15 residues. V shed 1 base and J 7 bases; nucleotides not matched to a gene: 4. Germline V lookup: CDR1 KGHPV, CDR2 FQNQEV (reference sequence). The CDR3 bases that were read are TGTGCCAGCAGTCTGTTCCTGGGGGGGCTGGCTGAGCAGTTC. Amino acids: CASSLFLGGLAEQF. The CDR3, in full, reads CASSLFLGGLAEQFF.

A note on this clone: Mouse gene names and germline throughout. The read gets to within 1 residue of the CDR3 end, and the germline J gene fills in the rest. The chain joins TRBV12-1 to TRBJ2-5, with 9 positions matching TRBD2. The V segment lost 2 bases and the J segment 2 bases; nucleotides outside the gene matches: 1. The CDR3 totals 14 residues. The germline gives CDR1 SGHSN, CDR2 HYEKVE. The part of the CDR3 DNA that was read is TGTGCCAGCTCTCGACTGGGGGCCCAAGACACCCAGTAC. Amino acid sequence: CASSRLGAQDTQY. The CDR3 as a whole reads CASSRLGAQDTQYF.

Note on this clone: Gene names follow the mouse nomenclature. Read sequence stops 1 residue before the CDR3 end, and the germline J gene provides the missing end. J is TRBJ2-1 and V is TRBV3; TRBD2 agrees at 11 bases. V lost 4 bases, J lost 0 bases, and 5 bases stayed unmatched. CDR3 size: 17 residues. CDR1 and CDR2 from the germline V gene are SNHLY and FYNGKV (reference sequence). The DNA read from the CDR3 is TGTGCCAGCAGCTCTGGGACTGGGGGATATAACTATGCTGAGCAGTTC. It is translated as CASSSGTGGYNYAEQF. The CDR3 as a whole reads CASSSGTGGYNYAEQFF.

This clone is medium-sized in the sample. Here the gene names and germline are mouse. The CDR3 is cut off 1 residue early in the read; its end comes from the germline J gene. V is TRBV26 and J is TRBJ2-7; no clear D. CDR3 size: 13 residues. Germline V gives CDR1 KGHPV, CDR2 FQNQEV (reference sequence). Trimming left V 2 bases short and J 4 bases short, with 9 bases between. This CDR3 is CASSLPVQYEQYF. CDR3 DNA (partial): TGTGCCAGCAGTCTGCCAGTGCAGTATGAACAGTAC.

To note about this clone: These gene names are mouse names. The read ends 1 residue early relative to the CDR3; the germline J gene fills the gap. The V call is TRBV12-1, the J call TRBJ2-4; TRBD2 aligns across 11 bases. The CDR3 totals 16 residues. V was pared by 4 bases and J by 0 bases, with 5 bases of the junction left unmatched. The V gene's germline CDR1 is SGHSN and CDR2 HYEKVE. Here the CDR3 reads CASSAGTGGSQNTLYF. CDR3 DNA (partial): TGTGCCAGCTCCGCCGGGACTGGGGGTAGTCAAAACACCTTGTAC.

The sample holds a few counts of this clone. Mouse germline and gene names are used. The DNA ends 1 residue before the CDR3 does, and the rest of the CDR3 is filled in from the germline J gene. V gene TRBV26 combines with J gene TRBJ1-4; no definite D call. Trimming shortened V by 2 bases and J by 0 bases, and 4 bases separated the two germline ends. Germline CDR1 is KGHPV and CDR2 is FQNQEV (reference sequence). This CDR3 spans 14 amino acids. CDR3 residues: CASSLQISNERLFF. The CDR3 bases that were read are TGTGCCAGCAGTCTGCAGATTTCCAACGAAAGATTATTT.

For this clone: The gene symbols are mouse symbols. The read terminates 1 residue ahead of where the CDR3 ends, so the germline J gene completes it. The V and J genes are TRBV16 and TRBJ2-1; 8 bases map to TRBD2. The CDR3 runs to 13 residues. With V trimmed by 3 bases and J by 7 bases, 2 bases remained unmatched. Germline assignment: CDR1 SGHSA and CDR2 FRNQAP. The CDR3 sequence is CASSLGGRAEQFF. The CDR3 DNA, read in part, is TGTGCAAGCAGCTTGGGGGGGCGGGCTGAGCAGTTC.

For this clone: Germline and genes: mouse. The sequenced CDR3 bases are TGTGCCAGCTCTCCCCACTGGGGATATGAACAGTAC. It codes for CASSPHWGYEQY. The CDR3 reads in full as CASSPHWGYEQYF. This rearrangement joins TRBV12-1 to TRBJ2-7, with TRBD2 matching 7 bases. The read halts 1 residue ahead of the CDR3 end, with the missing end drawn from the germline J gene. Trimming took 2 bases from V and 4 from J; bases not matched to a gene: 4. The CDR3 contains 13 residues. The germline V gene has CDR1 SGHSN and CDR2 HYEKVE. Drawing the rest from reference TRBV12-1 and TRBJ2-7, the complete variable domain is DSGVVQSPRHIIKEKGGRSVLTCIPISGHSNVVWYQQTLGKELKFLIQHYEKVERDKGFLPSRFSVQQFDDYHSEMNMSALELEDSAMYFCASSPHWGYEQYFGPGTRLTVL.

This clone was seen more than once but under ten times. The gene names here belong to mouse. The CDR3 extends 1 residue past the end of the read, so its final part is completed from the germline J gene. J is TRBJ2-7 and V is TRBV3; the match to TRBD2 covers 9 bases. Trimming cost V 2 bases and J 7 bases; bases outside gene matches: 9. The CDR3 is made up of 15 amino acids. Germline CDR1 SNHLY, CDR2 FYNGKV (reference sequence). The CDR3 bases that were read are TGTGCCAGCAGCTTATTTGGGGGGGCGCTAGTGGAACAGTAC. The encoded protein is CASSLFGGALVEQY. The CDR3 as a whole reads CASSLFGGALVEQYF. Based on the CDR3 plus reference TRBV3 and TRBJ2-7, the full variable domain is GPKVLQIPSHQIIDMGQMVTLNCDPVSNHLYFYWYKQILGQQMEFLVNFYNGKVMEKSKLFKDQFSVERPDGSYFTLKIQPTALEDSAVYFCASSLFGGALVEQYFGPGTRLTVL.

This clone appeared once. Mouse names are used for the genes. The read falls 1 residue short of the CDR3 end, and the missing part is taken from the germline J gene. The chain recombines TRBV15 with TRBJ1-4; 7 bases align to TRBD1. CDR3 length equals 13 residues. V gave up 6 bases and J gave up 3 bases; unmatched junction bases: 1. Germline V gene lookup returns CDR1 SGHND and CDR2 FRSKSL. The CDR3 DNA, read in part, is TGTGCCAGCAGAGGGACAGCCAACGAAAGATTATTT. Translated: CASRGTANERLF. The CDR3 as a whole reads CASRGTANERLFF.

Notes on this clone: Gene and germline names: mouse. The read terminates 1 residue ahead of where the CDR3 ends, so the germline J gene completes it. The chain links TRBV26 to TRBJ2-2; D perhaps matches TRBD1 (6 bases). Trimming pared 1 base from V and 2 bases from J, leaving 8 bases between. The CDR3 sequence is 15 residues long. Germline assignment: CDR1 KGHPV and CDR2 FQNQEV (reference sequence). CDR3 loop: CASSLYQGNTGQLYF. The sequenced part of the CDR3 DNA is TGTGCCAGCAGTCTGTATCAGGGGAACACCGGGCAGCTCTAC.

Regarding this clone: Gene and germline names: mouse. The CDR3 end is not reached by the read, which stops 1 residue before it; the germline J gene fills it in. V and J are TRBV12-2 and TRBJ2-5; D remains ambiguous. The V gene lost 0 bases and the J gene lost 0 bases, with 6 bases spanning the gap. The CDR3 has 14 amino acids. Per germline, CDR1 SGHLS and CDR2 HYDKME. The part of the CDR3 DNA that was read is TGTGCCAGCTCTCTCTTACAAAACCAAGACACCCAGTAC. It is translated as CASSLLQNQDTQY. The complete CDR3 sequence is CASSLLQNQDTQYF.

Judged by abundance, this clone is large (0.1 to 1%). Genes and germline come from the mouse. The CDR3 end is not reached by the read, which stops 1 residue before it; the germline J gene fills it in. J is TRBJ2-7 and V is TRBV2; 7 bases match TRBD2. The germline gives CDR1 LGHNA, CDR2 YSYQKL. The CDR3 length is 15 residues. With 0 bases clipped from V and 2 bases from J, the junction kept 4 bases outside the gene matches. Here the CDR3 reads CASSQDMLGAYEQYF. The CDR3 bases that were read are TGTGCCAGCAGCCAAGATATGCTGGGGGCCTATGAACAGTAC.

About this clone: The genes are named according to mouse. The CDR3 protein is CASSRDSYAEQFF. Incomplete CDR3 DNA: TGTGCCAGCAGCCGGGACAGCTATGCTGAGCAGTTC. The V and J genes are TRBV3 and TRBJ2-1, with 7 bases matching TRBD1. The sequenced fragment ends 1 residue before the CDR3 boundary, so the rest is inferred from the germline J gene. Germline V gene sequence: CDR1 SNHLY, CDR2 FYNGKV (reference sequence). The V segment lost 5 bases and the J segment 3 bases; nucleotides outside the gene matches: 1. The CDR3 has 13 amino acids. Full variable domain (missing parts from reference TRBV3 and TRBJ2-1): GPKVLQIPSHQIIDMGQMVTLNCDPVSNHLYFYWYKQILGQQMEFLVNFYNGKVMEKSKLFKDQFSVERPDGSYFTLKIQPTALEDSAVYFCASSRDSYAEQFFGPGTRLTVL.

Points on this clone: Gene names refer to mouse genes. The read terminates 1 residue before the CDR3 end, so the remaining end is supplied by the germline J gene. V is TRBV19 and J is TRBJ1-2; D is ambiguous. The CDR3 runs to 11 residues. The V gene's germline CDR1 is FNHDT and CDR2 SITEND (reference sequence). Trimming shortened V by 5 bases and J by 2 bases, and 4 bases separated the two germline ends. The CDR3 is CASSPNSDYTF. The CDR3 bases that were read are TGTGCCAGCAGCCCTAACTCCGACTACACC.

Points on this clone: Here the gene names and germline are mouse. The read ends 1 residue early relative to the CDR3; the germline J gene fills the gap. The V call is TRBV13-2, the J call TRBJ1-4; D ambiguous. CDR1 and CDR2 from the germline V gene are NNHNN and SYGAGS (reference sequence). The CDR3 contains 12 residues. V was shortened by 4 bases and J by 2 bases, with 3 bases between the two germline ends. CDR3 DNA (partial): TGTGCCAGCGGTCGGTCCAACGAAAGATTATTT. As protein: CASGRSNERLF. The entire CDR3 protein reads CASGRSNERLFF.

This clone was detected a few times. Gene names denote mouse genes. The DNA ends 1 residue before the CDR3 does, and the rest of the CDR3 is filled in from the germline J gene. J is TRBJ1-2 and V is TRBV12-2, with 8 bases aligning to TRBD1. The CDR3 runs to 14 residues. The germline CDR1 and CDR2 sequences are SGHLS and HYDKME. V lost 1 base to trimming and J lost 4 bases; unmatched junction nucleotides: 4. The covered CDR3 bases are TGTGCCAGCTCTCTGACAGGGGCCGGCTCCGACTACACC. Its translation is CASSLTGAGSDYT. The full CDR3 reads CASSLTGAGSDYTF. The full variable domain, with the rest looked up from reference TRBV12-2 and TRBJ1-2, is NSGVVQSPRYIIKGKGERSILKCIPISGHLSVAWYQQTQGQELKFFIQHYDKMERDKGNLPSRFSVQQFDDYHSEMNMSALELEDSAVYFCASSLTGAGSDYTFGSGTRLLVI.

Points on this clone: Gene names follow the mouse nomenclature. Read sequence stops 1 residue before the CDR3 end, and the germline J gene provides the missing end. The chain couples TRBV5 to TRBJ2-7; no definite D call. This CDR3 comprises 12 residues. Trimming took 1 base from V and 3 from J, leaving 4 bases between them. CDR1 is LGHNA and CDR2 is YNLKQL in the germline V gene (reference sequence). The CDR3 DNA, read in part, is TGTGCCAGCAGCCAAGCCAACTATGAACAGTAC. Amino acids: CASSQANYEQY. The entire CDR3 is CASSQANYEQYF.

The table lists this clone with a few counts. The gene names here belong to mouse. The read halts 1 residue ahead of the CDR3 end, with the missing end drawn from the germline J gene. The V gene is TRBV26, the J gene TRBJ2-1, with 8 bases aligning to TRBD2. The V gene end was trimmed by 4 bases and the J gene end by 1 base; junction bases not matched to a gene: 3. Per germline, CDR1 KGHPV and CDR2 FQNQEV (reference sequence). CDR3 length: 15 residues. The CDR3 region is CASSPHWGNYAEQFF. CDR3 bases read: TGTGCCAGCAGTCCCCACTGGGGGAACTATGCTGAGCAGTTC.

This clone was picked up one time. Mouse germline and gene names are used. The read ends 1 residue shy of where the CDR3 ends; the end is completed using the germline J gene. This chain connects TRBV13-2 to TRBJ2-3; 11 nucleotides agree with TRBD2. This CDR3 is 17 amino acids long. Per germline, CDR1 NNHNN and CDR2 SYGAGS (reference sequence). V was pared by 3 bases and J by 2 bases, with 8 bases of the junction left unmatched. The CDR3 protein is CASGGPLGGRDAETLYF. The CDR3 DNA, read in part, is TGTGCCAGCGGTGGTCCACTGGGGGGGCGTGATGCAGAAACGCTGTAT.

On this clone itself: The listed genes are named as in mouse. The read stops 1 residue short of the end of the CDR3; the missing end is completed from the germline J gene. The chain has TRBV31 and TRBJ2-4; the D gene could be TRBD1 or TRBD2 (6 bases each). This CDR3 region has 14 residues. CDR1 and CDR2 (germline): GKSSPN, SITVG. V lost 1 base to trimming and J lost 2 bases, with 10 bases between them. The DNA read from the CDR3 is TGTGCCTGGAGTCCGGGGGCGCATCAAAACACCTTGTAC. It translates to CAWSPGAHQNTLY. The entire CDR3 reads CAWSPGAHQNTLYF.

This clone was recorded a few times. Mouse gene names apply. The read comes to an end 1 residue before the CDR3 does, leaving the germline J gene to fill in the end. The chain is built from TRBV31 and TRBJ2-2; 10 bases map to TRBD2. Germline assignment: CDR1 GKSSPN and CDR2 SITVG. This CDR3 contains 17 residues. V lost 0 bases to trimming and J lost 2 bases; unmatched junction nucleotides: 6. The CDR3 loop is CAWSLQTGGSNTGQLYF. The CDR3 bases that were read are TGTGCCTGGAGTCTCCAGACTGGGGGGTCCAACACCGGGCAGCTCTAC.

A note on this clone: The genes are named according to mouse. The CDR3 end is not reached by the read, which stops 1 residue before it; the germline J gene fills it in. The chain is built from TRBV19 and TRBJ2-2, with 9 bases that match TRBD1. J gave up 1 base and V 2 bases, and 0 bases lay outside the gene matches. The CDR3 spans 15 residues. The germline V gene has CDR1 FNHDT and CDR2 SITEND (reference sequence). CDR3: CASSMGQGNTGQLYF. Incomplete CDR3 DNA: TGTGCCAGCAGTATGGGACAGGGAAACACCGGGCAGCTCTAC.

Regarding this clone: Gene and germline names: mouse. The CDR3 bases that were read are TGTGCAAGCAGCTTAGAGGGCACCGGGCAGCTCTAC. Translating gives CASSLEGTGQLY. The whole CDR3 sequence is CASSLEGTGQLYF. This chain links TRBV16 with TRBJ2-2, with no clear D. The CDR3 end lies 1 residue beyond the end of the read and is filled in from the germline J gene. Germline V gene sequence: CDR1 SGHSA, CDR2 FRNQAP. V was shortened by 0 bases and J by 4 bases, with 3 bases between the two germline ends. This CDR3 is 13 amino acids long. Based on the CDR3 plus reference TRBV16 and TRBJ2-2, the full variable domain is NAGVIQTPRHKVTGKGQEATLWCEPISGHSAVFWYRQTIVQGLEFLTYFRNQAPIDDSGMPKERFSAQMPNQSHSTLKIQSTQPQDSAVYLCASSLEGTGQLYFGEGSKLTVL.

As to this clone: Gene names are the mouse ones. The read stops 1 residue short of the end of the CDR3; the missing end is completed from the germline J gene. This chain joins TRBV13-2 and TRBJ1-1; perhaps TRBD1 as D (5 bases). Germline V gene sequence: CDR1 NNHNN, CDR2 SYGAGS (reference sequence). This CDR3 is built from 14 residues. The germline V and J ends were trimmed by 0 bases and 2 bases, with 8 bases remaining between them. CDR3 amino acids: CASGDARGNTEVFF. The sequenced part of the CDR3 DNA is TGTGCCAGCGGTGATGCGAGGGGCAACACAGAAGTCTTC.

Concerning this clone: It differs at one base from a far larger clone, so likely a read error. All gene names here are mouse names. The sequence runs out 1 residue before the end of the CDR3; the remainder is reconstructed from the germline J gene. This sample also contains other DNA sequences that code for the same CDR3. This rearrangement joins TRBV19 to TRBJ2-7, with D hard to call. Germline V CDR1 and CDR2: FNHDT, SITEND (reference sequence). Deletions cut 1 base from V and 4 bases from J, with 12 bases between. This CDR3 spans 14 amino acids. CDR3 bases read: TGTGCCAGCAGTATACGGGCGGGCGGATATGAACAGTAC. Translating gives CASSIRAGGYEQY. The complete CDR3 sequence is CASSIRAGGYEQYF.